The 11 T cell receptor beta chains reported below all come from one sample, sequenced in a study of blood T cell repertoires in COVID-19. TCRdb keeps only in-frame clones here, not all; method: immunoSEQ multiplex PCR. Found here are over 150,000 clones, roughly 84% of them singletons; the top ten hold under 0.8%. The specimen sequenced was peripheral blood. The receptors originated from a man aged 55 to 70 with COVID-19, enrolled during active disease.

The rearrangement links TRBV5-1 to TRBJ1-5; D is uncertain. The CDR3 runs to 17 residues. Germline V gene lookup returns CDR1 SGHRS and CDR2 YFSETQ. V lost 2 bases and J 0 bases, leaving 15 bases between the germline ends. The CDR3 protein is CASSLSGDSDSNQPQHF. In nucleotides, the CDR3 is TGCGCCAGCAGCTTATCCGGGGATTCTGATAGCAATCAGCCCCAGCATTTT.

This sequence joins TRBV2 and TRBJ2-3; 8 bases map to TRBD1. CDR3 length equals 13 residues. Germline CDR1 reads SNHLY; CDR2 reads FYNNEI. V shed 6 bases, J shed 4 bases, and the junction held 3 bases outside the gene matches. As DNA, the CDR3 is TGTGCCAGCAGCCGGACAGGGCCAGATACGCAGTATTTT. The encoded protein is CASSRTGPDTQYF.

This CDR3 reads CASSLNLLSYNSPLHF. Here the CDR3 DNA reads TGTGCCAGCAGTTTAAATCTTCTCTCCTATAATTCACCCCTCCACTTT. This sequence joins TRBV27 and TRBJ1-6; D is uncertain. The V gene's germline CDR1 is MNHEY and CDR2 SMNVEV (reference sequence). Trimming removed 2 bases at V and 0 bases at J, with 8 bases between. The CDR3 is made up of 16 amino acids.

The chain employs TRBV7-2 and TRBJ1-1, with D possibly TRBD1 on 5 matching bases. This CDR3 has 18 amino acids. V dropped 5 bases and J dropped 0 bases, with 22 bases sitting between them. CDR1 and CDR2 from the germline V gene are SGHTA and FQGNSA. CDR3: CASSRSGGGVAVNTEAFF. The CDR3 bases are TGTGCCAGCAGCCGCTCGGGGGGAGGGGTCGCTGTGAACACTGAAGCTTTCTTT.

The V call is TRBV6-2 or TRBV6-3, the J call TRBJ1-2, with 10 bases fitting TRBD1. The CDR3 totals 15 residues. Germline V CDR1 and CDR2: MNHEY, SVGEGT. The J segment lost 7 bases and the V segment lost 4 bases, leaving 9 bases of the junction unmatched. The CDR3, as DNA: TGTGCCAGCAGTTGGGTGGCGACAGGGGGCGTTGGCTACACCTTC. As protein: CASSWVATGGVGYTF.

The rearrangement links TRBV4-2 to TRBJ2-1; 11 positions agree with TRBD2. Trimming removed 3 bases from V and 5 bases from J; junction bases left unmatched: 6. This CDR3 contains 16 residues. Germline V gene data show CDR1 as LGHNA and CDR2 as YNFKEQ. The CDR3 region is CASSHPPGLADNEQFF. The CDR3 region has the DNA TGTGCCAGCAGCCATCCCCCGGGACTAGCGGACAATGAGCAGTTCTTC.

V is TRBV20-1 and J is TRBJ2-7; D perhaps matches TRBD2 (5 bases). The V gene's germline CDR1 is DFQATT and CDR2 SNEGSKA (reference sequence). The CDR3 is made up of 13 amino acids. V was clipped by 3 bases and J by 2 bases, with 11 bases between them. CDR3 in amino acids: CSASRGRAYEQYF. Here the CDR3 DNA reads TGCAGTGCTAGTCGAGGGCGAGCCTACGAGCAGTACTTC.

This chain joins TRBV6-5 and TRBJ2-2; 8 nucleotides align to TRBD1. CDR1 MNHEY and CDR2 SVGAGI come from the germline V gene. The J segment lost 1 base and the V segment lost 6 bases, leaving 4 bases of the junction unmatched. This CDR3 contains 15 residues. DNA of the CDR3: TGTGCCAGCAGCCCGACAGGGGTGAACACCGGGGAGCTGTTTTTT. Protein: CASSPTGVNTGELFF.

The sample holds one count of this clone. CDR3 DNA: TGTGCCAGCAGGAAGGACGGGGGGGTCACAGATACGCAGTATTTT. Encoded protein: CASRKDGGVTDTQYF. The chain has TRBV6-5 and TRBJ2-3; 8 bases line up with TRBD2. Germline values: CDR1 MNHEY, CDR2 SVGAGI. This CDR3 contains 15 residues. Unmatched junction bases numbered 7, after V lost 6 bases and J lost 2 bases.

This chain joins TRBV19 and TRBJ1-1; D ambiguous. The germline V gene has CDR1 LNHDA and CDR2 SQIVND (reference sequence). The CDR3 totals 14 residues. V shed 7 bases and J shed 0 bases, with 12 bases lying between them. For the CDR3, the DNA is TGTGCCAGTATTCTAAGTGCCATGAACACTGAAGCTTTCTTT. It translates to CASILSAMNTEAFF. Using reference TRBV19 and TRBJ1-1 for the parts outside the CDR3, the full variable domain is DGGITQSPKYLFRKEGQNVTLSCEQNLNHDAMYWYRQDPGQGLRLIYYSQIVNDFQKGDIAEGYSVSREKKESFPLTVTSAQKNPTAFYLCASILSAMNTEAFFGQGTRLTVV.

This chain's CDR3 is CASSELTAYGYTF. The CDR3 DNA is TGTGCCAGCAGTGAGTTGACAGCCTATGGCTACACCTTC. The chain joins TRBV2 to TRBJ1-2; maybe TRBD1 (5 bases). The CDR3 is made up of 13 amino acids. Trimming removed 3 bases from V and 4 bases from J, with 9 bases in between. Germline lookup yields CDR1 SNHLY and CDR2 FYNNEI.